A selection of T cell receptor beta chains follows, all from one sample in a study of PD-1 blockade in classical Hodgkin lymphoma. Data came from immunoSEQ multiplex PCR; TCRdb stores just in-frame clones and leaves some out. This table holds several thousand clones, 84% found once. The input for sequencing was peripheral blood mononuclear cells (PBMCs), taken at baseline. These receptor sequences come from a human donor with classical Hodgkin lymphoma. Each CDR3 is given with its conserved first and last residue. A D gene is named only where the DNA matches it firmly. Only part of the rows carry a size: once, few, many, or a class if the clone is expanded.

v_gene: TRBV19
d_gene: NA
j_gene: TRBJ2-1
abundance: once
CDR3aa: CASSTQSHNEQFF
CDR3nt: TGTGCCAGTAGTACACAAAGCCACAATGAGCAGTTCTTC

v_gene: TRBV29-1
d_gene: NA
j_gene: TRBJ2-3
abundance: NA
CDR3aa: CSARGSPDTQYF
CDR3nt: TGCAGCGCCCGGGGGTCCCCAGATACGCAGTATTTT

v_gene: TRBV30
d_gene: NA
j_gene: TRBJ1-6
abundance: NA
CDR3aa: CAWRSPSNNSPLHF
CDR3nt: TGTGCCTGGAGGAGCCCCTCGAATAATTCACCCCTCCACTTT

v_gene: TRBV5-4
d_gene: NA
j_gene: TRBJ2-7
abundance: NA
CDR3aa: CASSFALDPYEQYF
CDR3nt: TGTGCCAGCAGCTTCGCCTTGGATCCCTACGAGCAGTACTTC

v_gene: TRBV18
d_gene: TRBD1
j_gene: TRBJ1-5
abundance: NA
CDR3aa: CASSPSLDRGNQPQHF
CDR3nt: TGTGCCAGCTCACCCTCATTGGACAGGGGCAATCAGCCCCAGCATTTT

v_gene: TRBV25-1
d_gene: NA
j_gene: TRBJ2-6
abundance: NA
CDR3aa: CASSGAGANVLTF
CDR3nt: TGTGCCAGCAGTGGGGCTGGGGCCAACGTCCTGACTTTC

v_gene: TRBV27
d_gene: NA
j_gene: TRBJ2-3
abundance: NA
CDR3aa: CASSLLPLAKPSTDTQYF
CDR3nt: TGTGCCAGCAGCCTTCTGCCACTAGCTAAGCCGTCCACAGATACGCAGTATTTT

v_gene: TRBV2
d_gene: NA
j_gene: TRBJ1-5
abundance: NA
CDR3aa: CASSLGVEPQHF
CDR3nt: TGTGCCAGCAGTCTAGGGGTTGAGCCCCAGCATTTT

v_gene: TRBV7-9
d_gene: NA
j_gene: TRBJ2-2
abundance: NA
CDR3aa: CASSLPGLNTGELFF
CDR3nt: TGTGCCAGCAGCTTACCGGGACTGAACACCGGGGAGCTGTTTTTT

v_gene: TRBV29-1
d_gene: TRBD1
j_gene: TRBJ1-1
abundance: NA
CDR3aa: CSVWVGQGVTEAFF
CDR3nt: TGCAGCGTTTGGGTGGGGCAGGGGGTCACTGAAGCTTTCTTT

v_gene: TRBV19
d_gene: NA
j_gene: TRBJ2-7
abundance: NA
CDR3aa: CASNRATGYEQYF
CDR3nt: TGTGCCTCCAACCGGGCTACGGGCTACGAGCAGTACTTC

v_gene: TRBV14
d_gene: TRBD1
j_gene: TRBJ2-2
abundance: NA
CDR3aa: CASSQAKSGGSGELFF
CDR3nt: TGTGCCAGCAGCCAAGCGAAGTCAGGGGGCAGCGGGGAGCTGTTTTTT

v_gene: TRBV27
d_gene: NA
j_gene: TRBJ1-2
abundance: once
CDR3aa: CASRPGSANYGYTF
CDR3nt: TGTGCCAGCCGACCCGGTTCAGCTAACTATGGCTACACCTTC

v_gene: TRBV6-6
d_gene: NA
j_gene: TRBJ2-7
abundance: NA
CDR3aa: CASSYASQITGEQYF
CDR3nt: TGTGCCAGCAGTTACGCGAGTCAGATTACTGGAGAGCAGTACTTC

v_gene: TRBV11-2
d_gene: NA
j_gene: TRBJ2-7
abundance: NA
CDR3aa: CASSLTRGPRF
CDR3nt: TGTGCCAGCAGCTTAACCCGGGGCCCTCGGTTT

v_gene: TRBV5-1
d_gene: NA
j_gene: TRBJ2-3
abundance: NA
CDR3aa: CASSLAAGHTDTQYF
CDR3nt: TGCGCCAGCAGCTTGGCTGCGGGACACACAGATACGCAGTATTTT

v_gene: TRBV5-1
d_gene: TRBD1
j_gene: TRBJ2-5
abundance: NA
CDR3aa: CASSLQGAQETQYF
CDR3nt: TGCGCCAGCAGCCTTCAGGGGGCCCAAGAGACCCAGTACTTC

v_gene: TRBV7-2
d_gene: NA
j_gene: TRBJ1-6
abundance: NA
CDR3aa: CASSLGPTGYSPLHF
CDR3nt: TGTGCCAGCAGCTTAGGCCCGACAGGATATTCACCCCTCCACTTT

v_gene: TRBV6-6
d_gene: NA
j_gene: TRBJ2-5
abundance: NA
CDR3aa: CASSPTGMLQETQYF
CDR3nt: TGTGCCAGCAGCCCCACAGGGATGTTGCAAGAGACCCAGTACTTC

v_gene: TRBV14
d_gene: NA
j_gene: TRBJ2-1
abundance: NA
CDR3aa: CASSPRRGREYNEQFF
CDR3nt: TGTGCCAGCAGCCCCCGAAGGGGGAGGGAATACAATGAGCAGTTCTTC

v_gene: TRBV7-2
d_gene: TRBD1
j_gene: TRBJ1-5
abundance: NA
CDR3aa: CASSLGRGPQPQHF
CDR3nt: TGTGCCAGCAGCTTAGGCAGGGGGCCTCAGCCCCAGCATTTT

v_gene: TRBV11-2
d_gene: TRBD2
j_gene: TRBJ2-7
abundance: NA
CDR3aa: CASRRASGSLIPYEQYF
CDR3nt: TGTGCCAGCAGGAGGGCTAGCGGGTCTCTTATCCCCTACGAGCAGTACTTC

v_gene: TRBV11-2
d_gene: NA
j_gene: TRBJ2-6
abundance: once
CDR3aa: CASSSTTSGANVLTF
CDR3nt: TGTGCCAGCAGCTCTACCACCTCTGGGGCCAACGTCCTGACTTTC

v_gene: TRBV2
d_gene: NA
j_gene: TRBJ2-5
abundance: NA
CDR3aa: CASSEDQQGTQYF
CDR3nt: TGTGCCAGCAGTGAAGACCAACAGGGGACCCAGTACTTC

v_gene: TRBV5-4
d_gene: TRBD2
j_gene: TRBJ2-1
abundance: NA
CDR3aa: CASSPGGTSVTNEQFF
CDR3nt: TGTGCCAGCAGCCCCGGAGGCACTAGCGTTACCAATGAGCAGTTCTTC

v_gene: TRBV29-1
d_gene: NA
j_gene: TRBJ2-2
abundance: NA
CDR3aa: CSVYYRITGELFF
CDR3nt: TGCAGCGTTTACTACAGGATCACCGGGGAGCTGTTTTTT

v_gene: TRBV10-2
d_gene: TRBD2
j_gene: TRBJ2-4
abundance: NA
CDR3aa: CASYREGAKNIQYF
CDR3nt: TGCGCCAGCTACCGGGAGGGGGCCAAAAACATTCAGTACTTC

v_gene: TRBV6-1
d_gene: NA
j_gene: TRBJ1-5
abundance: NA
CDR3aa: CASSEGPGRNQPQHF
CDR3nt: TGTGCCAGCAGTGAAGGTCCCGGACGAAATCAGCCCCAGCATTTT

v_gene: TRBV2
d_gene: NA
j_gene: TRBJ1-5
abundance: few
CDR3aa: CASSERRDQPQHF
CDR3nt: TGTGCCAGCAGTGAACGCAGAGATCAGCCCCAGCATTTT

v_gene: TRBV11-3
d_gene: NA
j_gene: TRBJ1-1
abundance: NA
CDR3aa: CASSLKTNTEAFF
CDR3nt: TGTGCCAGCAGCTTAAAAACGAACACTGAAGCTTTCTTT

v_gene: TRBV6-5
d_gene: NA
j_gene: TRBJ1-2
abundance: NA
CDR3aa: CASSYRGLGYGYTF
CDR3nt: TGTGCCAGCAGTTACAGGGGCCTCGGCTATGGCTACACCTTC

v_gene: TRBV5-6
d_gene: NA
j_gene: TRBJ1-1
abundance: NA
CDR3aa: CASSLGGSVAFF
CDR3nt: TGTGCCAGCAGCTTGGGGGGTTCGGTAGCTTTCTTT

v_gene: TRBV5-4
d_gene: TRBD1
j_gene: TRBJ2-2
abundance: NA
CDR3aa: CASSIRTGGTNTGELFF
CDR3nt: TGTGCCAGCAGCATCCGGACAGGGGGGACCAACACCGGGGAGCTGTTTTTT

v_gene: TRBV7-3
d_gene: NA
j_gene: TRBJ2-3
abundance: NA
CDR3aa: CASSLNDGTDTQYF
CDR3nt: TGTGCCAGCAGCCTAAACGACGGCACAGATACGCAGTATTTT

v_gene: TRBV19
d_gene: NA
j_gene: TRBJ1-2
abundance: NA
CDR3aa: CASRPRGGSYGYTF
CDR3nt: TGTGCCAGTAGACCCCGTGGGGGGTCATATGGCTACACCTTC

v_gene: TRBV27
d_gene: NA
j_gene: TRBJ2-5
abundance: NA
CDR3aa: CASSLRQNQETQYF
CDR3nt: TGTGCCAGCAGTTTAAGGCAGAACCAAGAGACCCAGTACTTC

v_gene: TRBV6-1
d_gene: NA
j_gene: TRBJ2-1
abundance: NA
CDR3aa: CASSSSSYNEQFF
CDR3nt: TGTGCCAGCAGTTCTTCCAGCTACAATGAGCAGTTCTTC

v_gene: TRBV7-2
d_gene: NA
j_gene: TRBJ2-7
abundance: NA
CDR3aa: CASSLAGLPPDSSYGQYF
CDR3nt: TGTGCCAGCAGCTTAGCGGGCCTGCCCCCGGACAGCTCCTACGGGCAGTACTTC

v_gene: TRBV28
d_gene: NA
j_gene: TRBJ1-5
abundance: NA
CDR3aa: CASMRGVNQPQHF
CDR3nt: TGTGCCAGCATGCGGGGGGTCAATCAGCCCCAGCATTTT

v_gene: TRBV9
d_gene: NA
j_gene: TRBJ2-3
abundance: once
CDR3aa: CASSVGSDLSTDTQYF
CDR3nt: TGTGCCAGCAGCGTAGGGTCCGACCTTAGCACAGATACGCAGTATTTT

v_gene: TRBV7-2
d_gene: TRBD1
j_gene: TRBJ2-1
abundance: few
CDR3aa: CASSLGTGPYNEQFF
CDR3nt: TGTGCCAGCAGCTTAGGGACAGGCCCCTACAATGAGCAGTTCTTC

v_gene: TRBV10-3
d_gene: TRBD2
j_gene: TRBJ2-5
abundance: NA
CDR3aa: CATIAGGQETQYF
CDR3nt: TGTGCCACCATAGCGGGAGGGCAAGAGACCCAGTACTTC

v_gene: TRBV5-4
d_gene: NA
j_gene: TRBJ1-3
abundance: NA
CDR3aa: CASSEFGGVGTIYF
CDR3nt: TGTGCCAGCAGCGAGTTCGGCGGCGTTGGCACCATATATTTT

v_gene: TRBV7-9
d_gene: NA
j_gene: TRBJ2-7
abundance: NA
CDR3aa: CASSGRQEQYEQYF
CDR3nt: TGTGCCAGCAGCGGCCGACAGGAGCAATACGAGCAGTACTTC

v_gene: TRBV7-9
d_gene: NA
j_gene: TRBJ2-3
abundance: once
CDR3aa: CASSLSRIEGDTQYF
CDR3nt: TGTGCCAGCAGCTTAAGCAGGATAGAAGGAGATACGCAGTATTTT

v_gene: TRBV30
d_gene: TRBD1
j_gene: TRBJ2-3
abundance: NA
CDR3aa: CAWRQGQALTDTQYF
CDR3nt: TGTGCCTGGAGGCAGGGACAGGCCCTCACAGATACGCAGTATTTT